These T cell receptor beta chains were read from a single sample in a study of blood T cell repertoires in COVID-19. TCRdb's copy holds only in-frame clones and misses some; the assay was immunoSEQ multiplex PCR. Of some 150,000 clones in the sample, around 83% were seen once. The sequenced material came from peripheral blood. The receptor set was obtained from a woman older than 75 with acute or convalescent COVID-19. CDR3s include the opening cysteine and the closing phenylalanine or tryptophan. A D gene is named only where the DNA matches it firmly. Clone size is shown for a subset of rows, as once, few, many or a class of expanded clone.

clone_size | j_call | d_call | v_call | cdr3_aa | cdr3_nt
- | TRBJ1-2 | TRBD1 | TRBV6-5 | CASSWDRGRRGGGYTF | TGTGCCAGCAGTTGGGACAGGGGAAGGAGGGGGGGAGGCTACACCTTC
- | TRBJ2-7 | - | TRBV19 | CASSRTDEQYF | TGTGCCAGTAGTAGGACAGACGAGCAGTACTTC
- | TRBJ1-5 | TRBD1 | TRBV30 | CAWRGQSLNQPQHF | TGTGCCTGGAGGGGACAGAGCCTTAATCAGCCCCAGCATTTT
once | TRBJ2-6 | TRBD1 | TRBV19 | CASSIDRGTRSGANVLTF | TGTGCCAGTAGTATTGACAGGGGCACCCGCTCTGGGGCCAACGTCCTGACTTTC
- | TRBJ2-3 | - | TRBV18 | CASSPLADTQYF | TGTGCCAGCTCACCTCTCGCGGATACGCAGTATTTT
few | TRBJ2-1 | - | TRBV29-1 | CSVRTTVNEQFF | TGCAGCGTCAGGACTACCGTCAATGAGCAGTTCTTC
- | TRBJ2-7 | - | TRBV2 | CASSDLSSALHSSYEQYF | TGTGCCAGCAGTGATTTGTCTAGCGCTCTCCACTCTTCCTACGAGCAGTACTTC
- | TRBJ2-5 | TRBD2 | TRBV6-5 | CASSKQAGWAETQYF | TGTGCCAGCAGTAAACAAGCGGGGTGGGCAGAGACCCAGTACTTC
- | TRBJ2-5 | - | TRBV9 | CASSVRLDRTSQYF | TGTGCCAGCAGCGTACGTCTTGACAGGACCTCCCAGTACTTC
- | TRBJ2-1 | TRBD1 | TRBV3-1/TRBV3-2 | CASSPGQGGEQFF | TGTGCCAGCAGCCCGGGACAGGGGGGTGAGCAGTTCTTC
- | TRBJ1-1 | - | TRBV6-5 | CASSYATLGQNTEAFF | TGTGCCAGCAGTTACGCGACTCTGGGACAGAACACTGAAGCTTTCTTT
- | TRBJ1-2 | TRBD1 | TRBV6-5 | CASRTGEFYGYTF | TGTGCCAGCCGTACAGGGGAATTCTATGGCTACACCTTC
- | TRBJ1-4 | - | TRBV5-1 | CASSLLGGTNEKLFF | TGCGCCAGCAGCTTGTTGGGGGGAACTAATGAAAAACTGTTTTTT
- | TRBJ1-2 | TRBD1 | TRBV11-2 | CASRLIDRVGYGYTF | TGTGCCAGCAGATTGATTGACAGGGTGGGCTATGGCTACACCTTC
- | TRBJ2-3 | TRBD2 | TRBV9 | CASSVGTSSSTDTQYF | TGTGCCAGCAGCGTAGGGACTAGCTCCTCCACAGATACGCAGTATTTT
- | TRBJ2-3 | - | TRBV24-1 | CATSGGLRKGTDTQYF | TGTGCCACCAGCGGGGGACTGCGGAAAGGCACAGATACGCAGTATTTT
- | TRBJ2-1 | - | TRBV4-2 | CASSQELNEQFF | TGTGCCAGCAGCCAAGAGTTAAATGAGCAGTTCTTC
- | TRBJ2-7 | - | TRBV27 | CASSRAGLGEQYF | TGTGCCAGCAGTCGGGCCGGACTTGGCGAGCAGTACTTC
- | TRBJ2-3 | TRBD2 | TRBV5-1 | CASSSRTSGGTDTQYF | TGCGCCAGCAGCTCAAGGACTAGCGGCGGCACAGATACGCAGTATTTT